This T cell receptor (beta chain) was sequenced in a study of long-term antiretroviral therapy in people with HIV. This clone appeared a few times. Antigen unknown. Findings of the study overall: From about 2003 to 2018, blood was obtained, possibly while participants received older ART regimens. Post-ART, diversity grew, though it stayed under transplant donor control levels. The study found narrower CDR3 length ranges in HIV repertoires than in controls.

Every participant gave one or more pre-ART and two or more post-ART PBMC samples. Germline-derived CDR1 and CDR2 are LNHDA and SQIVND (reference sequence). This CDR3 spans 15 amino acids. With 5 bases clipped from V and 0 bases from J, the junction kept 5 bases outside the gene matches. A v3.0 immunoSEQ assay was performed at survey level. Measured with immunoSEQ multiplex PCR; TCRdb has only the in-frame clones, and not every one. The repertoire has some 20,000 clones, over 65% of them found once; the top ten carry about 4.5%. This receptor was identified in a man aged 25 to 40 with HIV. V usage is TRBV19 and J usage is TRBJ1-1; 8 positions agree with TRBD1. Sequenced material: unsorted PBMCs, taken around 6 years after starting antiretroviral therapy. CDR3 sequence reads: CASSLNRGVNTEAFF. For the CDR3, the DNA is TGTGCCAGTAGTCTTAACAGGGGGGTGAACACTGAAGCTTTCTTT.